Shown below are 17 T cell receptor beta chains from a single sample sequenced in a study of vaccination and CD4 T cells after COVID-19. Their antigens are not known. Sequence data for DNA of cultured CD4+ T cells were generated by the Oncomine TCR Beta short-read assay. TCRdb used MiXCR to reprocess the PCR reads, holding one entry per CDR3 protein. The sample has 20,000 or so distinct CDR3 sequences, roughly three fifths seen once. Treatment: roughly 11-day PBMC culture with coronavirus spike peptide pools or control peptides (ViraFEST assay). Source: CD4+ T cells from blood, cultured in vitro, taken before SARS-CoV-2 vaccination. These receptors originate from a human donor who had recovered from COVID-19.

The genes are TRBV6-5 and TRBJ1-2, with a tentative D call TRBD1 (5 bases). This CDR3 has 15 amino acids. V shed 2 bases and J shed 3 bases, with 13 bases lying between them. Looked up from germline, CDR1 is MNHEY and CDR2 is SVGAGI. CDR3 in amino acids: CASSYARGRDYGYTF. In nucleotides, the CDR3 is TGTGCCAGCAGTTACGCCCGGGGCAGGGACTATGGCTACACCTTC.

The chain employs TRBV6-5 and TRBJ1-1; 7 nucleotides line up with TRBD1. The CDR3 is made up of 15 amino acids. J was trimmed by 4 bases and V by 2 bases; bases with no gene match: 7. Germline CDR1 and CDR2: MNHEY and SVGAGI. CDR3 sequence: CASSYARGDATEAFF. For the CDR3, the DNA is TGTGCCAGCAGTTACGCCAGGGGGGACGCCACTGAAGCTTTCTTT.

V is TRBV27 and J is TRBJ2-7, with a possible D match to TRBD1 (5 bases). Germline V lookup: CDR1 MNHEY, CDR2 SMNVEV (reference sequence). This CDR3 is built from 12 residues. Trimming pared 6 bases from V and 6 bases from J, leaving 12 bases between. CDR3 loop: CASRPGIGEQYF. In nucleotides, the CDR3 is TGTGCCAGCAGACCAGGGATTGGCGAGCAGTACTTC.

J is TRBJ2-7 and V is TRBV20-1; 9 bases match TRBD2. V shed 0 bases, J shed 4 bases, and the junction held 7 bases outside the gene matches. Germline values: CDR1 DFQATT, CDR2 SNEGSKA (reference sequence). This CDR3 is 15 amino acids long. The CDR3 DNA is TGCAGTGCTAGAGATGTAGCGGGAGTACAGTACGAGCAGTACTTC. The encoded protein is CSARDVAGVQYEQYF.

V gene TRBV29-1 combines with J gene TRBJ2-7, with no clear D. This CDR3 comprises 13 residues. V shed 5 bases and J shed 3 bases, with 14 bases lying between them. Germline V CDR1 and CDR2: SQVTM, ANQGSEA. The CDR3 loop reads CSVHGRAYYEQYF. The CDR3 coding sequence is TGCAGCGTTCACGGCCGGGCCTACTACGAGCAGTACTTC.

The chain combines TRBV10-1 with TRBJ2-3; D gene uncertain. Germline CDR1 and CDR2: WNHNN and SYGVQD (reference sequence). The CDR3 runs to 16 residues. Trimming removed 3 bases at V and 1 base at J, with 14 bases between. CDR3 in amino acids: CASSDNLGSRTDTQYF. CDR3 in DNA: TGCGCCAGCAGTGATAATTTGGGGTCCCGCACAGATACGCAGTATTTT.

This clonotype was counted a few times. V is TRBV6-1 and J is TRBJ2-7; possibly TRBD1 for D (5 bases). This CDR3 is built from 15 residues. Germline assignment: CDR1 MNHNS and CDR2 SASEGT. V was clipped by 6 bases and J by 2 bases, with 17 bases between them. CDR3 region: CASRQGRGPTYEQYF. In DNA, the CDR3 is TGTGCCAGCAGACAAGGTAGGGGCCCCACCTACGAGCAGTACTTC.

This clonotype was recorded once. The rearrangement links TRBV27 to TRBJ1-5, with 8 bases aligning to TRBD1. The CDR3 consists of 16 residues. Germline V lookup: CDR1 MNHEY, CDR2 SMNVEV (reference sequence). Trimming took 5 bases from V and 3 from J; bases not matched to a gene: 9. The CDR3 DNA reads TGTGCCAGCAGTCCGAACAGGGGGGGGTTCAATCAGCCCCAGCATTTT. Protein product: CASSPNRGGFNQPQHF.

The chain employs TRBV12-3 or TRBV12-4 and TRBJ2-5; possibly TRBD1 for D (6 bases). V was shortened by 7 bases and J by 5 bases, with 14 bases between the two germline ends. The CDR3 length is 13 residues. CDR3 coding DNA: TGTGCCAGCACCAAGACAGGTATCGAGACCCAGTACTTC. Protein product: CASTKTGIETQYF.

The chain carries TRBV20-1 and TRBJ2-7; 9 bases match TRBD2. The length of the CDR3 is 13 residues. Germline CDR1 reads DFQATT; CDR2 reads SNEGSKA (reference sequence). After removal of 0 bases from V and 6 bases from J, the junction contained 3 bases not matched to a gene. This CDR3 is CSAREAGGIEQYF. CDR3 bases: TGCAGTGCTAGAGAAGCGGGAGGCATCGAGCAGTACTTC.

This sequence joins TRBV2 and TRBJ1-1; D gene ambiguous. This CDR3 comprises 16 residues. From germline, CDR1 is SNHLY and CDR2 FYNNEI. Trimming cost V 6 bases and J 0 bases, with 17 bases left between them. The chain's CDR3 is CASSKGIGDMNTEAFF. CDR3 nucleotide sequence: TGTGCCAGCAGCAAAGGGATCGGCGATATGAACACTGAAGCTTTCTTT.

This clonotype is termed medium-sized (0.01 to 0.1%). The gene calls are TRBV2 and TRBJ1-2; D is uncertain. The CDR3 runs to 13 residues. Germline CDR1 SNHLY, CDR2 FYNNEI. V was shortened by 1 base and J by 7 bases, with 10 bases between the two germline ends. The DNA for the CDR3 is TGTGCCAGCAGTGAAGACGGAGGACTTGGCTACACCTTC. This sequence encodes CASSEDGGLGYTF.

This rearrangement joins TRBV5-4 to TRBJ2-5; the match to TRBD2 covers 10 bases. The junction had 13 bases not matched to a gene; V was cut back by 4 bases and J by 7 bases. CDR1 is SGHNT, CDR2 YYREEE, per germline (reference sequence). This CDR3 has 16 amino acids. CDR3 protein: CASSTSHSSGRGTQYF. CDR3 sequence (DNA): TGTGCCAGCAGCACCAGCCATTCTAGCGGGAGAGGGACCCAGTACTTC.

The rearrangement joins TRBV20-1 to TRBJ2-7; 10 positions agree with TRBD2. Per germline, CDR1 DFQATT and CDR2 SNEGSKA (reference sequence). The CDR3 is 16 amino acids. V shed 2 bases, J shed 0 bases, and the junction held 7 bases outside the gene matches. CDR3 DNA: TGCAGTGCTAGACCAGGACTAGCGGTTCACTCCTACGAGCAGTACTTC. Its translation is CSARPGLAVHSYEQYF.

This clonotype showed up just a few times. This sequence joins TRBV20-1 and TRBJ2-5, with unresolved D. The CDR3 is 11 amino acids. Germline V gene sequence: CDR1 DFQATT, CDR2 SNEGSKA (reference sequence). Deletions cut 4 bases from V and 2 bases from J, with 5 bases between. Here the CDR3 DNA reads TGCAGTGCTAAAAGACAAGAGACCCAGTACTTC. This translates into CSAKRQETQYF.

This clonotype was observed a few times. The chain joins TRBV7-2 to TRBJ2-7; 7 bases align to TRBD1. From germline, CDR1 is SGHTA and CDR2 FQGNSA. There are 14 residues in the CDR3. Trimming cost V 7 bases and J 7 bases; bases outside gene matches: 13. The CDR3 coding sequence is TGTGCCAGCAAAACATCAGGGGGATCGGAGGAGCAGTACTTC. Translation: CASKTSGGSEEQYF.

This clonotype was detected a few times. V and J are TRBV10-3 and TRBJ1-1, with D maybe TRBD1 (6 bases). Germline V gene data show CDR1 as ENHRY and CDR2 as SYGVKD. The CDR3 contains 12 residues. Between the trimmed V and J ends, which lost 9 bases and 5 bases, there was a span of 13 bases. CDR3 amino acids: CAIGRGLTEAFF. The CDR3 DNA is TGTGCCATTGGGCGGGGGCTAACTGAAGCTTTCTTT.